Listed below are T cell receptor beta chains from one sample, sequenced in a study of T cell responses to AZD1222 COVID-19 vaccine. Libraries were prepared by immunoSEQ multiplex PCR; TCRdb keeps only in-frame clonotypes and omits some of them. This sample has about 130,000 clones; just over 85% occur once, and the top ten carry about 17%. Sequencing used peripheral blood, obtained on day 0 of MenACWY control vaccination. The receptor set was obtained from an adult in good health. Both conserved end residues are part of each CDR3. The order of the fields is J gene, D gene, clone size, V gene, CDR3 protein, CDR3 DNA. The D gene is left open where the match is weak. The size of a clone is reported for some rows only, either as once, few or many, or as a class for expanded clones.

TRBJ2-7 | TRBD2 | NA | TRBV27 | CASSIRTSGRSEQYF | TGTGCCAGCAGTATTAGAACTAGCGGGAGAAGCGAGCAGTACTTC
TRBJ1-4 | TRBD1 | NA | TRBV18 | CASSPSGTGVEKLFF | TGTGCCAGCTCACCATCCGGGACAGGGGTTGAAAAACTGTTTTTT
TRBJ1-1 | TRBD1 | NA | TRBV18 | CASRDSLMNTEAFF | TGTGCCAGTCGGGACAGCCTCATGAACACTGAAGCTTTCTTT
TRBJ2-3 | TRBD1 | once | TRBV10-3 | CAISAGQDSSTDTQYF | TGTGCCATCAGTGCCGGACAGGACTCTAGCACAGATACGCAGTATTTT
TRBJ1-1 | NA | NA | TRBV18 | CASSPPTATEAFF | TGTGCCAGCTCACCACCAACGGCTACTGAAGCTTTCTTT
TRBJ2-2 | NA | NA | TRBV3-1/TRBV3-2 | CASSQEPLAGRSTGELFF | TGTGCCAGCAGCCAAGAACCGCTGGCAGGGAGAAGCACCGGGGAGCTGTTTTTT
TRBJ2-7 | TRBD2 | NA | TRBV9 | CASSVSSGTYEQYF | TGTGCCAGCAGCGTTAGCAGCGGGACCTACGAGCAGTACTTC
TRBJ1-1 | NA | NA | TRBV7-9 | CASSFVKFGTEAFF | TGTGCCAGCAGCTTTGTGAAGTTTGGTACTGAAGCTTTCTTT
TRBJ2-7 | NA | NA | TRBV19 | CASSATGTLGSIYEQYF | TGTGCCAGTAGTGCAACCGGGACGCTTGGGTCAATCTACGAGCAGTACTTC
TRBJ2-7 | TRBD1 | NA | TRBV27 | CASRSRDRGNEQYF | TGTGCCAGCAGGTCCCGGGACAGGGGAAACGAGCAGTACTTC
TRBJ2-7 | NA | once | TRBV28 | CASSSRRDGSSYEQYF | TGTGCCAGCAGCAGTAGACGAGACGGCAGCTCCTACGAGCAGTACTTC
TRBJ2-3 | TRBD2 | NA | TRBV28 | CASTPPSGRVRDTQYF | TGTGCCAGCACTCCGCCCAGCGGGAGGGTGCGGGATACGCAGTATTTT
TRBJ1-5 | TRBD1 | NA | TRBV29-1 | CSAKSDRSNQPQHF | TGCAGCGCCAAGTCGGACAGGAGCAATCAGCCCCAGCATTTT
TRBJ1-2 | NA | NA | TRBV28 | CASSLGGTVNYGYTF | TGTGCCAGCAGTCTAGGCGGGACTGTTAACTATGGCTACACCTTC
TRBJ2-3 | NA | NA | TRBV12-5 | CASGLAGLTDTQYF | TGTGCTAGTGGTTTGGCGGGGCTCACAGATACGCAGTATTTT
TRBJ1-1 | NA | NA | TRBV9 | CASSTTGLNTEAFF | TGTGCCAGCAGCACTACAGGGTTAAACACTGAAGCTTTCTTT
TRBJ2-1 | NA | NA | TRBV18 | CASSPQERHHEQFF | TGTGCCAGCTCACCACAGGAAAGGCATCATGAGCAGTTCTTC
TRBJ2-3 | NA | NA | TRBV9 | CASSVGVQADTQYF | TGTGCCAGCAGCGTAGGAGTGCAGGCCGATACGCAGTATTTT
TRBJ1-5 | NA | NA | TRBV3-1/TRBV3-2 | CASSQSTATHNQPQHF | TGTGCCAGCAGCCAGTCGACAGCGACTCACAATCAGCCCCAGCATTTT
TRBJ2-1 | NA | NA | TRBV12-3/TRBV12-4 | CASSAGGNVVF | TGTGCCAGCAGCGCTGGGGGGAACGTGGTCTTC
TRBJ2-1 | NA | NA | TRBV7-2 | CASSLRLPNNEQFF | TGTGCCAGCAGCTTAAGGCTCCCAAACAATGAGCAGTTCTTC
TRBJ1-1 | TRBD1 | NA | TRBV11-2 | CASSSPKDRVSMNTEAFF | TGTGCCAGCAGCTCGCCTAAGGACAGGGTATCCATGAACACTGAAGCTTTCTTT
TRBJ1-1 | NA | once | TRBV6-5 | CASHLSRVTEAFF | TGTGCCAGCCATCTTTCGAGGGTCACTGAAGCTTTCTTT
TRBJ2-3 | TRBD2 | NA | TRBV7-2 | CASSLGPGTSGRTDTQYF | TGTGCCAGCAGCTTGGGGCCAGGGACTAGCGGGAGAACAGATACGCAGTATTTT
TRBJ1-5 | NA | NA | TRBV2 | CASSEGGQGNQPQHF | TGTGCCAGCAGTGAAGGGGGGCAGGGCAATCAGCCCCAGCATTTT
TRBJ2-1 | NA | NA | TRBV3-1/TRBV3-2 | CASSPRHPVDEQFF | TGTGCCAGCAGCCCTAGGCACCCCGTGGATGAGCAGTTCTTC
TRBJ1-2 | NA | NA | TRBV4-1 | CASSQAQRQRGYTF | TGCGCCAGCAGCCAAGCCCAACGACAAAGGGGCTACACCTTC
TRBJ1-4 | TRBD1 | NA | TRBV7-9 | CASSPDRGNEKLFF | TGTGCCAGCAGCCCAGACAGGGGTAATGAAAAACTGTTTTTT
TRBJ1-1 | NA | NA | TRBV6-5 | CASRQSWATEAFF | TGTGCCAGTCGACAGTCATGGGCCACTGAAGCTTTCTTT
TRBJ2-7 | NA | NA | TRBV30 | CAWRGLRTYEQYF | TGTGCCTGGAGGGGACTCCGCACCTACGAGCAGTACTTC
TRBJ1-3 | NA | NA | TRBV2 | CASSEPRAGNTIYF | TGTGCCAGCAGTGAACCCAGAGCTGGAAACACCATATATTTT
TRBJ1-5 | NA | NA | TRBV19 | CASSIDPSQPQHF | TGTGCCAGTAGTATAGATCCGAGTCAGCCCCAGCATTTT
TRBJ2-7 | NA | NA | TRBV6-2/TRBV6-3 | CASSNNRHPYEQYF | TGTGCCAGCAGTAATAACAGGCACCCTTACGAGCAGTACTTC
TRBJ1-5 | NA | NA | TRBV28 | CASSLGGRDQPQHF | TGTGCCAGCAGTTTGGGGGGCAGGGATCAGCCCCAGCATTTT
TRBJ2-2 | NA | NA | TRBV3-1/TRBV3-2 | CASSQGSSNTGELFF | TGTGCCAGCAGCCAGGGTTCTTCGAACACCGGGGAGCTGTTTTTT
TRBJ1-2 | NA | NA | TRBV28 | CASSTSWVPRDYGYTF | TGTGCCAGCAGCACGTCCTGGGTCCCAAGGGACTATGGCTACACCTTC
TRBJ2-3 | NA | NA | TRBV28 | CASSLQSGTDTQYF | TGTGCCAGCAGCCTCCAATCGGGGACAGATACGCAGTATTTT
TRBJ2-2 | NA | few | TRBV6-5 | CASTPGGLITGELFF | TGTGCCAGCACTCCCGGAGGGCTGATCACCGGGGAGCTGTTTTTT